Below, 14 T cell receptor beta chains from the same sample are listed, as sequenced in a study of low-dose radiotherapy and immunotherapy resistance in tumors. Time point of the sample: before trial treatment. TRAV- and TRBV-specific primers, spanning alpha and beta chains, primed first-strand cDNA. TCRs underwent 20 PCR cycles of amplification with a constant-region primer and V-primer adapter. TCRdb redid the calling of the reads with MiXCR, one entry per CDR3 protein. In the table there are some 39,000 distinct CDR3 sequences, 31% of which are singletons. Source: PBMCs, taken before treatment. Receptors originate from a male donor with gallbladder cancer.

This clonotype was observed at least ten times. V and J are TRBV7-9 and TRBJ2-3, with D perhaps TRBD2 (6 bases). V was clipped by 1 base and J by 4 bases, with 6 bases between them. CDR3 length equals 13 residues. The germline CDR1 and CDR2 sequences are SEHNR and FQNEAQ (reference sequence). CDR3 in DNA: TGTGCCAGCAGCTTAGGGGACTCAGATACGCAGTATTTT. Translating gives CASSLGDSDTQYF.

This clonotype was found many times. This chain joins TRBV20-1 and TRBJ2-5, with D possibly being TRBD1 (6 bases). Germline V gene data show CDR1 as DFQATT and CDR2 as SNEGSKA (reference sequence). Between the trimmed V and J ends, which lost 1 base and 1 base, there was a span of 10 bases. This CDR3 contains 14 residues. The CDR3 DNA reads as TGCAGTGCTAGAGTCACAGGGTTCCAAGAGACCCAGTACTTC. Translation: CSARVTGFQETQYF.

This clonotype was counted ten times or more. This chain connects TRBV28 to TRBJ1-6; a possible D gene is TRBD1 (5 bases). The CDR3 spans 11 residues. V lost 8 bases and J 7 bases, leaving 6 bases between the germline ends. The germline CDR1 and CDR2 sequences are MDHEN and SYDVKM. For the CDR3, the DNA is TGTGCCAGCGCAGGGAATTCACCCCTCCACTTT. Its translation: CASAGNSPLHF.

This clonotype was seen a single time. This chain uses TRBV29-1 with TRBJ2-3; 7 bases fit TRBD2. V lost 0 bases to trimming and J lost 4 bases; unmatched junction nucleotides: 10. The germline CDR1 and CDR2 sequences are SQVTM and ANQGSEA. This CDR3 is 16 amino acids long. The CDR3 region has the DNA TGCAGCGTTGAAGATGGGAGGGGCCTGAAGTCAGATACGCAGTATTTT. Its protein is CSVEDGRGLKSDTQYF.

Worth noting for this clonotype: A far bigger clonotype differs at one base, so this is likely a read error. J is TRBJ2-2 and V is TRBV27; no definite D call. Between the trimmed V and J ends, which lost 6 bases and 7 bases, there was a span of 9 bases. The CDR3 is 12 residues long. The germline V gene encodes CDR1 MNHEY and CDR2 SMNVEV (reference sequence). The CDR3 reads CASSSLLGELFF. CDR3 coding DNA: TGTGCCAGCAGCAGCCTACTCGGGGAGCTGTTTTTT.

J is TRBJ2-3 and V is TRBV11-3; a possible D gene is TRBD1 (6 bases). V was shortened by 5 bases and J by 1 base, with 13 bases between the two germline ends. CDR1 and CDR2 from the germline V gene are SGHNT and YENEEA. CDR3 length equals 15 residues. CDR3 nucleotide sequence: TGTGCCAGCAGCCCACAGGGCATGGGCACAGATACGCAGTATTTT. Translating it yields CASSPQGMGTDTQYF.

This clonotype appeared many times. This chain uses TRBV9 with TRBJ2-1; 8 nucleotides agree with TRBD2. The V gene's germline CDR1 is SGDLS and CDR2 YYNGEE. The J segment lost 8 bases and the V segment lost 4 bases, leaving 8 bases of the junction unmatched. The CDR3 consists of 14 residues. The CDR3 loop reads CASSRRGGGDEQFF. The DNA of the CDR3 is TGTGCCAGCAGCCGCCGGGGGGGAGGGGATGAGCAGTTCTTC.

The J gene is TRBJ2-1, the V gene TRBV5-3, with D possibly called TRBD1 or TRBD2 (5 bases each). TRBV5-3 is marked as an open reading frame, function uncertain. This CDR3 has 15 residues. Trimming shortened V by 8 bases and J by 7 bases, and 22 bases separated the two germline ends. The CDR3: CASSPRRQGGNEQFF. The CDR3 bases are TGTGCCAGCAGCCCACGGCGGCAGGGCGGGAATGAGCAGTTCTTC.

This chain joins TRBV5-1 and TRBJ2-1; 9 bases fit TRBD2. This CDR3 contains 16 residues. CDR1 is SGHRS, CDR2 YFSETQ, per germline. J was trimmed by 3 bases and V by 4 bases; bases with no gene match: 8. This CDR3 reads CASSASGTSSYNEQFF. CDR3 DNA sequence: TGCGCCAGCAGCGCCTCCGGGACTAGCAGCTACAATGAGCAGTTCTTC.

Regarding this clonotype: This is likely an artifact of a read error, given a far larger clone one base away. The chain couples TRBV6-4 to TRBJ2-4, with 10 bases aligning to TRBD2. This CDR3 is built from 15 residues. V trimming: 2 bases; J trimming: 13 bases; junction bases outside the gene matches: 11. Germline V lookup: CDR1 MRHNA, CDR2 SNTAGT. In DNA, the CDR3 is TGTGCCAGCAGTGACGCTAGCGGGGGAGTGAATGAGCAGTACTTC. It specifies CASSDASGGVNEQYF.

The V gene is TRBV6-8, the J gene TRBJ2-1; weak D call: TRBD2 (7 bases). V was cut by 2 bases and J by 1 base, with 18 bases left in between. CDR1 and CDR2 from the germline V gene are MNHGY and SAAAGT. The CDR3 has 18 amino acids. CDR3 nucleotide sequence: TGTGCCAGCAGTTACCTACGTGGGGGGGGGCCGTCCTACAATGAGCAGTTCTTC. Translation: CASSYLRGGGPSYNEQFF.

J is TRBJ1-4 and V is TRBV6-5; D gene uncertain. V gave up 8 bases and J gave up 7 bases, with 11 bases separating them. CDR1 and CDR2 (germline): MNHEY, SVGAGI. The CDR3 covers 12 residues. The CDR3 loop is CASQTWGEKLFF. CDR3 bases: TGTGCCAGCCAAACGTGGGGTGAAAAACTGTTTTTT.

CDR3 nucleotide sequence: TGTGCCAGCAGCCGGGACCCGAGCTCCTACGAGCAGTACTTC. This translates into CASSRDPSSYEQYF. The gene calls are TRBV28 and TRBJ2-7, with D tentatively TRBD1 or TRBD2 (5 bases each). CDR3 size: 14 residues. V was pared by 6 bases and J by 0 bases, with 12 bases between. Germline V lookup: CDR1 MDHEN, CDR2 SYDVKM.

In its sample, this clonotype is medium-sized (0.01 to 0.1%). This chain links TRBV29-1 with TRBJ2-2; TRBD1 matches 11 bases. The trim removed 6 bases at V and 2 bases at J, leaving 8 bases unmatched. Germline assignment: CDR1 SQVTM and CDR2 ANQGSEA. CDR3 length equals 16 residues. In nucleotides, the CDR3 is TGCAGCGTCCTCGGACAGGGGGCTACTAACACCGGGGAGCTGTTTTTT. Residues: CSVLGQGATNTGELFF.